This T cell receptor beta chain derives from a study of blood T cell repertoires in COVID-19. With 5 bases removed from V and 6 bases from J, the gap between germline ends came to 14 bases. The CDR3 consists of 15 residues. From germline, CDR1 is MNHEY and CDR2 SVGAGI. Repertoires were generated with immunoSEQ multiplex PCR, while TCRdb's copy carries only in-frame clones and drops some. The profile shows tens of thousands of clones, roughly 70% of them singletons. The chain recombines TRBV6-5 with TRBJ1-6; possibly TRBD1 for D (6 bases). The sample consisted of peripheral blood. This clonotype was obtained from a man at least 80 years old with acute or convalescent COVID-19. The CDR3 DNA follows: TGTGCCAGCAGTCCCATAACAGGGAGTAATTCACCCCTCCACTTT. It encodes CASSPITGSNSPLHF.